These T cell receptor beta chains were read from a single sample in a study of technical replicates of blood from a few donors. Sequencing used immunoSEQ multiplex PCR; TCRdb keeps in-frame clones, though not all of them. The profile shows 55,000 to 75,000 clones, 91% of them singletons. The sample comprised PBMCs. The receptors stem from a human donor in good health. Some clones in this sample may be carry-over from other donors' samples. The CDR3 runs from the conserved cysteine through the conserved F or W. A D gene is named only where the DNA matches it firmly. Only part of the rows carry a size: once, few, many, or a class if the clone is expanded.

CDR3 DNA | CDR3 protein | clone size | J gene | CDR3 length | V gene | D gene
TGTGCCAGCAGTTACTCGAGGATCGCGAGCTCCTATAATTCACCCCTCCACTTT | CASSYSRIASSYNSPLHF | - | TRBJ1-6 | 18 | TRBV6-8 | -
TGCGCCAGCAGCCAAAGGGGTGGATATGGCTACACCTTC | CASSQRGGYGYTF | - | TRBJ1-2 | 13 | TRBV4-3 | -
TGTGCCAGCAGCACTCGGGGGGGCAAAGATACGCAGTATTTT | CASSTRGGKDTQYF | - | TRBJ2-3 | 14 | TRBV7-2 | TRBD2
TGTGCCAGCAGCGGAACCCCCAGGCAGACTAACTATGGCTACACCTTC | CASSGTPRQTNYGYTF | - | TRBJ1-2 | 16 | TRBV9 | -
TGTGCCAGCAGTGAAGCGGGGCGCAGGGTGGATGGCTACACCTTC | CASSEAGRRVDGYTF | - | TRBJ1-2 | 15 | TRBV6-1 | -
TGCGCCAGCAGCCAAGGACAGGGCTATGGCTACACCTTC | CASSQGQGYGYTF | - | TRBJ1-2 | 13 | TRBV4-3 | TRBD1
TGTGCCAGCAGGGGCCAGGGGTCTATGAACACTGAAGCTTTCTTT | CASRGQGSMNTEAFF | - | TRBJ1-1 | 15 | TRBV6-1 | -
TGTGCCAGCAGCCCCCGGACAGGGGGCACAGATACGCAGTATTTT | CASSPRTGGTDTQYF | - | TRBJ2-3 | 15 | TRBV7-7 | TRBD1
TGTGCCAGTTCCGGGACAGCCCTTGTTCTTACTAGCACAGATACGCAGTATTTT | CASSGTALVLTSTDTQYF | - | TRBJ2-3 | 18 | TRBV19 | TRBD1
TGCGCCAGCAGCTTGCAAGGCGGGGGGGCAGATGAGCAGTTCTTC | CASSLQGGGADEQFF | - | TRBJ2-1 | 15 | TRBV5-1 | TRBD2
TGTGCCAGCAGTGGGCTGTACACAGATACGCAGTATTTT | CASSGLYTDTQYF | - | TRBJ2-3 | 13 | TRBV2 | -
TGCGCCAGCAGCCAGTCCGGGACTAGCGGGGGTTACGTGTCCCAAGAGACCCAGTACTTC | CASSQSGTSGGYVSQETQYF | - | TRBJ2-5 | 20 | TRBV4-1 | TRBD2
TGTGCCAGCAGTTGGGCACCAATGGGTAATTCACCCCTCCACTTT | CASSWAPMGNSPLHF | - | TRBJ1-6 | 15 | TRBV2 | -
TGTGCCAGCAGTTTAGTAGCGGGGGAGCAGTACTTC | CASSLVAGEQYF | once | TRBJ2-7 | 12 | TRBV27 | TRBD2
TGTGCCAGCAGCTTATTCGACAGGGCCGAAGCTTTCTTT | CASSLFDRAEAFF | few | TRBJ1-1 | 13 | TRBV7-8 | TRBD1
TGTGCCAGCAGTGAACAGGGGGGACCCTACGAGCAGTACTTC | CASSEQGGPYEQYF | - | TRBJ2-7 | 14 | TRBV2 | -
TGTGCCTTTAACAGGGGAGGTGACTATGGCTACACCTTC | CAFNRGGDYGYTF | few | TRBJ1-2 | 13 | TRBV30 | TRBD1
TGTGCCATCAGTGACATACAGGGGGCCTCAAGAGAGACCCAGTACTTC | CAISDIQGASRETQYF | - | TRBJ2-5 | 16 | TRBV10-3 | TRBD1
TGTGCCAGCAGCTTATCAGCGGGGGAACAGTACGAGCAGTACTTC | CASSLSAGEQYEQYF | - | TRBJ2-7 | 15 | TRBV7-8 | TRBD2
TGTGCCAGCAGTTACCGACAGTATACAAATGAAAAACTGTTTTTT | CASSYRQYTNEKLFF | - | TRBJ1-4 | 15 | TRBV6-5 | -
TGTGCCAGCAGCGTAGTGGCTAGCGGTGACAATGAGCAGTTCTTC | CASSVVASGDNEQFF | - | TRBJ2-1 | 15 | TRBV9 | TRBD2
TGTGCCAGCAGCATGGACAGTCCACCTCTCTCTGGGGCCAACGTCCTGACTTTC | CASSMDSPPLSGANVLTF | few | TRBJ2-6 | 18 | TRBV21-1 | -
TGTGCCAGTAGTAGACACCAGGGAGGGTACGAGCAGTACTTC | CASSRHQGGYEQYF | - | TRBJ2-7 | 14 | TRBV19 | TRBD2
TGCGCCAGCAGCTCAACTGTAGTGGGCGGGGGACTCACAGATACGCAGTATTTT | CASSSTVVGGGLTDTQYF | - | TRBJ2-3 | 18 | TRBV5-1 | TRBD2
TGTGCCAGCAGCCGGGACAGGGGGCGCGACGAGCAGTACTTC | CASSRDRGRDEQYF | few | TRBJ2-7 | 14 | TRBV6-1 | TRBD1
TGTGCCAGCATTCCCCGGGACAGGGCATTCATTGGCTACACCTTC | CASIPRDRAFIGYTF | - | TRBJ1-2 | 15 | TRBV2 | TRBD1
TGTGCCAGCAGCTTAAGCATCAACAATGAGCAGTTCTTC | CASSLSINNEQFF | - | TRBJ2-1 | 13 | TRBV7-9 | -
TGTGCCAGCAGCGGCCTAAACCAGAGGGAAGCTTTCTTT | CASSGLNQREAFF | - | TRBJ1-1 | 13 | TRBV6-1 | -
TGTGCCATCAGCAGACAGTCCTACGAGCAGTACTTC | CAISRQSYEQYF | - | TRBJ2-7 | 12 | TRBV10-3 | -
TGTGCCAGCAGTTTGGGACAGGGGGCGATGAACACTGAAGCTTTCTTT | CASSLGQGAMNTEAFF | - | TRBJ1-1 | 16 | TRBV5-4 | TRBD1
TGTGCCAGCAGCGTAGGACTAGCGGGGGGAAGGTACAATGAGCAGTTCTTC | CASSVGLAGGRYNEQFF | - | TRBJ2-1 | 17 | TRBV9 | TRBD2
TGTGCCAGCAGCTTAGTTACAGGGCAGGGATCACCCCTCCACTTT | CASSLVTGQGSPLHF | - | TRBJ1-6 | 15 | TRBV7-9 | -
TGTGCCAGCAGTAGTAGCTCCTATAATTCACCCCTCCACTTT | CASSSSSYNSPLHF | - | TRBJ1-6 | 14 | TRBV27 | -
TGTGCCAGCAATTGGCAGGGGAGTAACGAGCAGTACTTC | CASNWQGSNEQYF | - | TRBJ2-7 | 13 | TRBV27 | -
TGTGCCAGCAGTCGCCGGACTAGTCTCTACGAGCAGTACTTC | CASSRRTSLYEQYF | - | TRBJ2-7 | 14 | TRBV6-5 | TRBD2
TGTGCCAGCACCGAGGACAGGAACACTGAAGCTTTCTTT | CASTEDRNTEAFF | few | TRBJ1-1 | 13 | TRBV5-6 | -
TGTGCCAGTAGTATAGATCCGCCGGGGGGGTTTCGTGAAAAACTGTTTTTT | CASSIDPPGGFREKLFF | - | TRBJ1-4 | 17 | TRBV19 | -
TGTGCCAGCAGCCTTACCCCTCTAGGCTACACCTTC | CASSLTPLGYTF | - | TRBJ1-2 | 12 | TRBV6-6 | -
TGTGCCAGCAGCCAACTAGCCCAGCGGGAAACGCAGTATTTT | CASSQLAQRETQYF | - | TRBJ2-3 | 14 | TRBV14 | TRBD2
TGCGCCAGCAGCTTGCAAGGAGACGACAATCAGCCCCAGCATTTT | CASSLQGDDNQPQHF | - | TRBJ1-5 | 15 | TRBV5-1 | -
TGTGCCTGGGTTGGGGACTCTAACTATGGCTACACCTTC | CAWVGDSNYGYTF | - | TRBJ1-2 | 13 | TRBV30 | -
TGTGCCAGCAGCACAATTCAAAGGGACAAGGCAGCGGGATATCACGAGCAGTACTTC | CASSTIQRDKAAGYHEQYF | - | TRBJ2-7 | 19 | TRBV21-1 | -
TGTGCCAGCACTTCCGTCGGGGGTTCCACCGGGGAGCTGTTTTTT | CASTSVGGSTGELFF | - | TRBJ2-2 | 15 | TRBV6-5 | -
TGTGCCAGCAGTTACTCTCCGGGACAGGGACAAGAGACCCAGTACTTC | CASSYSPGQGQETQYF | - | TRBJ2-5 | 16 | TRBV6-6 | TRBD1
TGTGCCAGCAGTGAGGAGGGAGACTCCTACAATGAGCAGTTCTTC | CASSEEGDSYNEQFF | - | TRBJ2-1 | 15 | TRBV6-4 | -
TGTGCCACCAGCGGGACAGGGACTAAAAGGACTGAAGCTTTCTTT | CATSGTGTKRTEAFF | - | TRBJ1-1 | 15 | TRBV15 | TRBD1
TGTGCCAGCAGCTTAGTTTCTAGTTCTTTCTACAATGAGCAGTTCTTC | CASSLVSSSFYNEQFF | - | TRBJ2-1 | 16 | TRBV11-2 | -
TGTGCCAGTCCCCCAGGGGGTCCGGGCTCCTACGAGCAGTACTTC | CASPPGGPGSYEQYF | - | TRBJ2-7 | 15 | TRBV19 | TRBD1
TGTGCCAGCAGTACCCGGGACAGGGGACTTTTTGGGAACACCATATATTTT | CASSTRDRGLFGNTIYF | - | TRBJ1-3 | 17 | TRBV7-2 | TRBD1
TGCGCCAGCAGCCAAGAGGATTACAGGGGGCATTACGAGCAGTACTTC | CASSQEDYRGHYEQYF | - | TRBJ2-7 | 16 | TRBV4-1 | TRBD1
TGTGCCAGCAGCTTGTTCGGGACTAGCGGCCAAGAGACCCAGTACTTC | CASSLFGTSGQETQYF | - | TRBJ2-5 | 16 | TRBV11-2 | TRBD2
TGCGCCAGCAGCAGGGGGACAGAGTCCTACAATGAGCAGTTCTTC | CASSRGTESYNEQFF | - | TRBJ2-1 | 15 | TRBV5-1 | TRBD1
TGTGCCAGCAGCCAAACAGGACAGGGGTACTATGGCTACACCTTC | CASSQTGQGYYGYTF | - | TRBJ1-2 | 15 | TRBV7-3 | TRBD1
TGTGCCAGCAGTTACTCGAATAGCGGGGAGACCCAGTACTTC | CASSYSNSGETQYF | - | TRBJ2-5 | 14 | TRBV6-6 | TRBD2
TGTGCCACCAAAACCCAGACAGGGGTCGCCGGGGAGCTGTTTTTT | CATKTQTGVAGELFF | - | TRBJ2-2 | 15 | TRBV6-1 | TRBD1
TGTGCCAGCAGCTCGGGTACGTCCAGCTCCTATAATTCACCCCTCCACTTT | CASSSGTSSSYNSPLHF | - | TRBJ1-6 | 17 | TRBV5-5 | -
TGCAGCGTTGATAGCAGCTATGGCTACACCTTC | CSVDSSYGYTF | - | TRBJ1-2 | 11 | TRBV29-1 | -
TGTGCCAGCAGCTTACTCCCCGGGGAGCTGTTTTTT | CASSLLPGELFF | - | TRBJ2-2 | 12 | TRBV13 | -